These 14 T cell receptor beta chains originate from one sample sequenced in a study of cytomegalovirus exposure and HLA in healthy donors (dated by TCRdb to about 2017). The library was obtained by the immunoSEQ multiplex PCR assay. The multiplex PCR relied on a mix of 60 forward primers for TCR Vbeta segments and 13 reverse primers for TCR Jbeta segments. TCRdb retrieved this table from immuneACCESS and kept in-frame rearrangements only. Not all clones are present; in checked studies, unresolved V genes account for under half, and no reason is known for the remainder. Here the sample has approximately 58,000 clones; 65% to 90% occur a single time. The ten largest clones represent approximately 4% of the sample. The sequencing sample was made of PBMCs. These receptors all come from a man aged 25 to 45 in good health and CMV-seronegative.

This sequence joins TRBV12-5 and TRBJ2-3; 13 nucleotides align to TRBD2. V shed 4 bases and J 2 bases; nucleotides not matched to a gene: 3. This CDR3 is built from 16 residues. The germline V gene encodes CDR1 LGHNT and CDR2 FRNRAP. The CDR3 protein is CASGSGTSGVTDTQYF. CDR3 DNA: TGTGCTAGTGGTTCCGGGACTAGCGGGGTCACAGATACGCAGTATTTT.

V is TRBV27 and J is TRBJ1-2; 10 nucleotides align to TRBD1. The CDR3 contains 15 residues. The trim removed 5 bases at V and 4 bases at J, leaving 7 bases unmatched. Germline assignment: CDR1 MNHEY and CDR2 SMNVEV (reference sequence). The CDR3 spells CASSRGQGRGYGYTF. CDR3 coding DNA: TGTGCCAGCAGTAGGGGACAGGGGCGTGGCTATGGCTACACCTTC.

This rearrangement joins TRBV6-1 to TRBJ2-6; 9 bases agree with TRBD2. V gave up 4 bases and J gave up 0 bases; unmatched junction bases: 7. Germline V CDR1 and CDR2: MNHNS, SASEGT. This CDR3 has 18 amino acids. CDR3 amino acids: CASSGRLAGNSGANVLTF. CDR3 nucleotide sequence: TGTGCCAGCAGTGGCAGGCTAGCGGGGAACTCTGGGGCCAACGTCCTGACTTTC.

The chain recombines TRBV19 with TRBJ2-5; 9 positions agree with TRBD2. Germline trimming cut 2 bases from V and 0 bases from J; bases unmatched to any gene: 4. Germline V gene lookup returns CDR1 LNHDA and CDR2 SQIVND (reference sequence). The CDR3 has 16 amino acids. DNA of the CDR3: TGTGCCAGTAGTATAAAGAGACTAGCGGACCAAGAGACCCAGTACTTC. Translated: CASSIKRLADQETQYF.

The CDR3 coding sequence is TGTGCCAGCAGCTTGTCGACAGGGGGCTACGAGCAGTACTTC. Translated: CASSLSTGGYEQYF. The chain joins TRBV5-5 to TRBJ2-7; TRBD1 matches 9 bases. The J segment lost 3 bases and the V segment lost 1 base, leaving 2 bases of the junction unmatched. The CDR3 runs to 14 residues. The germline V gene has CDR1 SGHKS and CDR2 YYEKEE (reference sequence).

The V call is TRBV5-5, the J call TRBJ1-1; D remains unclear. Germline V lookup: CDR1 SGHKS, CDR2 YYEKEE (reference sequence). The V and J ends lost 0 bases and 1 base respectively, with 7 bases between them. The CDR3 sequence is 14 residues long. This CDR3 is CASSLAPGNTEAFF. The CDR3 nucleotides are TGTGCCAGCAGCTTGGCCCCAGGGAACACTGAAGCTTTCTTT. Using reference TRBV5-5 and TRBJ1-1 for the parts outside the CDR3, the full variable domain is DAGVTQSPTHLIKTRGQQVTLRCSPISGHKSVSWYQQVLGQGPQFIFQYYEKEERGRGNFPDRFSARQFPNYSSELNVNALLLGDSALYLCASSLAPGNTEAFFGQGTRLTVV.

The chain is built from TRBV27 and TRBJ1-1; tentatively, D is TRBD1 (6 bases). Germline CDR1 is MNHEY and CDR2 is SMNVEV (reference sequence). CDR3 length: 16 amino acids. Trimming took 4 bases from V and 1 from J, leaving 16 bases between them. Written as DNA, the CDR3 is TGTGCCAGCAGTTCTCACCCCCAGACAGGGAACACTGAAGCTTTCTTT. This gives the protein CASSSHPQTGNTEAFF.

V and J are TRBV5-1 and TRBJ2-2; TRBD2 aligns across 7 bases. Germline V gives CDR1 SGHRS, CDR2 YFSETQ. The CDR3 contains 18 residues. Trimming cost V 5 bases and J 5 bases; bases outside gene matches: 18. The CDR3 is CASRLLPPGGRGTGELFF. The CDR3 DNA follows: TGCGCCAGCAGGCTCCTTCCCCCGGGAGGACGGGGAACCGGGGAGCTGTTTTTT.

DNA for the CDR3: TGTGCCAGCAGTTACTCGGCGGGCACCCCCAACGAGCAGTACTTC. It codes for CASSYSAGTPNEQYF. V usage is TRBV6-5 and J usage is TRBJ2-7, with a possible D match to TRBD2 (5 bases). V was trimmed by 0 bases and J by 5 bases, leaving 14 bases between them. This CDR3 has 15 residues. The germline gives CDR1 MNHEY, CDR2 SVGAGI.

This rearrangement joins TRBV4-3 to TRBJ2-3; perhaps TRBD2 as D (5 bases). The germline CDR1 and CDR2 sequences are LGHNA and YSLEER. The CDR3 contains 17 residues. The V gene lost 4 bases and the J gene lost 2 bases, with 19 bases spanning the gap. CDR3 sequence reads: CASSPSGWAGTTDTQYF. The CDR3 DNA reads TGCGCCAGCAGCCCCTCGGGATGGGCAGGTACCACAGATACGCAGTATTTT.

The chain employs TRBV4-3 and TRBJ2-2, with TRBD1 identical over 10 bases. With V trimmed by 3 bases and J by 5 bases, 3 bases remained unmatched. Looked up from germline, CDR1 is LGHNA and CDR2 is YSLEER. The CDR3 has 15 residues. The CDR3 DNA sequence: TGCGCCAGCAGCCACGGGACAGGGGTGACCGGGGAGCTGTTTTTT. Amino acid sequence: CASSHGTGVTGELFF.

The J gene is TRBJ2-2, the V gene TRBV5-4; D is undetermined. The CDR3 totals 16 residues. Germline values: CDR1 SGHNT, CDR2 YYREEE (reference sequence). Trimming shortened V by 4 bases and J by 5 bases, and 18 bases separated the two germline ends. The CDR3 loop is CASSPQLGVRTGELFF. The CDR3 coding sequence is TGTGCCAGCAGCCCTCAGTTGGGTGTCAGGACCGGGGAGCTGTTTTTT.

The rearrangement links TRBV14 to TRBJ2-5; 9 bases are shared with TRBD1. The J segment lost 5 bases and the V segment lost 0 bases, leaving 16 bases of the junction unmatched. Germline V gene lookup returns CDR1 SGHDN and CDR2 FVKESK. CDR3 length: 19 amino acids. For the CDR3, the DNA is TGTGCCAGCAGCCAAGATTTTCGTTACAGGACAGGGGTTTGGGAGACCCAGTACTTC. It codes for CASSQDFRYRTGVWETQYF.

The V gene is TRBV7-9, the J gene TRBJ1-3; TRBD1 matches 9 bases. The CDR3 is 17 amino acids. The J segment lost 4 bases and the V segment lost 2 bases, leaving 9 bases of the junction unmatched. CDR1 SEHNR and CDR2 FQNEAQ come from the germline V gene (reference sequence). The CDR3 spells CASSLSGTGREGNTIYF. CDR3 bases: TGTGCCAGCAGCTTATCCGGGACAGGGAGAGAAGGAAACACCATATATTTT.